Shown below are 12 T cell receptor beta chains from a single sample sequenced in a study of regulatory T cells. The primer mix had 52 TRBV and 13 TRBJ primers. This table comes from immunoSEQ multiplex PCR, and its TCRdb copy is limited to in-frame clones, with some not included. The top ten hold roughly 4% of the sample, which has about 20,000 clones, 80% to 95% seen once. Specimen: CD8+ T cells sorted from blood. The receptor source for this set is a child aged 2-15 years with CD3G deficiency.

The chain carries TRBV6-1 and TRBJ2-7; D is uncertain. V shed 5 bases and J shed 1 base, with 9 bases lying between them. Germline loops: CDR1 MNHNS, CDR2 SASEGT. This CDR3 is built from 13 residues. CDR3 nucleotide sequence: TGTGCCAGCAGTCCTACACCTTCCTACGAGCAGTACTTC. Its translation is CASSPTPSYEQYF.

This chain joins TRBV13 and TRBJ1-1; D unclear. V was clipped by 2 bases and J by 0 bases, with 10 bases between them. This CDR3 has 15 residues. Germline V gene data show CDR1 as PRHDT and CDR2 as FYEKMQ (reference sequence). The CDR3 DNA reads TGTGCCAGCAGCTTACAAGGACGTTTGAACACTGAAGCTTTCTTT. It is translated as CASSLQGRLNTEAFF.

The chain is built from TRBV19 and TRBJ2-1; D is possibly TRBD2 (6 bases). Germline CDR1 is LNHDA and CDR2 is SQIVND (reference sequence). V lost 6 bases to trimming and J lost 5 bases, with 11 bases between them. The CDR3 spans 13 residues. This CDR3 is CASSVAGHNEQFF. The DNA for the CDR3 is TGTGCCAGTAGCGTCGCGGGGCACAATGAGCAGTTCTTC.

This chain links TRBV5-1 with TRBJ2-1; D ambiguous. The germline gives CDR1 SGHRS, CDR2 YFSETQ. This CDR3 has 16 residues. Trimming shortened V by 0 bases and J by 6 bases, and 16 bases separated the two germline ends. CDR3 sequence reads: CASSLVDNHPVNEQFF. DNA of the CDR3: TGCGCCAGCAGCTTGGTAGACAACCACCCCGTCAATGAGCAGTTCTTC.

The genes are TRBV28 and TRBJ1-2; TRBD1 is a possible D gene (5 bases). The CDR3 contains 13 residues. In germline, CDR1 is MDHEN, CDR2 SYDVKM. Deletions cut 6 bases from V and 8 bases from J, with 16 bases between. CDR3 DNA: TGTGCCAGCAGCTATACAGGCGCCGGGGGCTACACCTTC. It encodes CASSYTGAGGYTF.

The gene calls are TRBV6-1 and TRBJ2-1, with TRBD2 matching over 10 bases. Trimming cost V 5 bases and J 10 bases; bases outside gene matches: 2. The CDR3 covers 12 residues. From germline, CDR1 is MNHNS and CDR2 SASEGT. The CDR3 DNA sequence: TGTGCCAGCAGTAGGGGACTAGCGGAGCAGTTCTTC. Translated: CASSRGLAEQFF.

The chain recombines TRBV5-1 with TRBJ2-2; 7 bases fit TRBD2. Per the germline V gene, CDR1 is SGHRS and CDR2 is YFSETQ. CDR3 length: 15 residues. The trim removed 0 bases at V and 7 bases at J, leaving 6 bases unmatched. CDR3 protein: CASSLESGIVGELFF. The CDR3 DNA is TGCGCCAGCAGCTTGGAAAGCGGGATTGTCGGGGAGCTGTTTTTT.

The genes are TRBV7-6 and TRBJ2-3; 7 positions agree with TRBD2. CDR3 length equals 14 residues. CDR1 is SGHVS and CDR2 is FNYEAQ in the germline V gene. After removal of 5 bases from V and 3 bases from J, the junction contained 5 bases not matched to a gene. Here the CDR3 DNA reads TGTGCCAGCAGCCAACGGACTAGGACAGATACGCAGTATTTT. This codes for CASSQRTRTDTQYF.

The chain links TRBV7-9 to TRBJ2-5, with a weak D call TRBD2 (6 bases). V shed 5 bases and J shed 7 bases, with 8 bases lying between them. This CDR3 region has 11 residues. Germline V gives CDR1 SEHNR, CDR2 FQNEAQ (reference sequence). The CDR3 DNA reads TGTGCCAGCAGCCCCGGGGGGACCCAGTACTTC. Translation: CASSPGGTQYF.

V usage is TRBV5-5 and J usage is TRBJ1-3, with D possibly TRBD1 on 5 matching bases. The germline gives CDR1 SGHKS, CDR2 YYEKEE (reference sequence). V shed 3 bases and J shed 4 bases, with 14 bases lying between them. The CDR3 covers 15 residues. The CDR3 here is CASSSGRLGGNTIYF. The CDR3 DNA follows: TGTGCCAGCAGCTCAGGGAGGTTGGGCGGAAACACCATATATTTT.

The chain employs TRBV28 and TRBJ2-1; TRBD2 might be the D (6 bases). This CDR3 contains 15 residues. Germline-derived CDR1 and CDR2 are MDHEN and SYDVKM. Trimming removed 5 bases from V and 6 bases from J, with 17 bases in between. The CDR3 reads CASSPGPRGINEQFF. The CDR3 region has the DNA TGTGCCAGCAGTCCCGGGCCCCGCGGGATCAATGAGCAGTTCTTC.

The chain is built from TRBV6-1 and TRBJ1-5; 8 nucleotides line up with TRBD1. With V trimmed by 5 bases and J by 5 bases, 5 bases remained unmatched. Germline CDR1 reads MNHNS; CDR2 reads SASEGT. The CDR3 totals 14 residues. The CDR3 loop is CASSTTGGHQPQHF. The CDR3 DNA follows: TGTGCCAGCAGTACTACAGGGGGGCATCAGCCCCAGCATTTT.